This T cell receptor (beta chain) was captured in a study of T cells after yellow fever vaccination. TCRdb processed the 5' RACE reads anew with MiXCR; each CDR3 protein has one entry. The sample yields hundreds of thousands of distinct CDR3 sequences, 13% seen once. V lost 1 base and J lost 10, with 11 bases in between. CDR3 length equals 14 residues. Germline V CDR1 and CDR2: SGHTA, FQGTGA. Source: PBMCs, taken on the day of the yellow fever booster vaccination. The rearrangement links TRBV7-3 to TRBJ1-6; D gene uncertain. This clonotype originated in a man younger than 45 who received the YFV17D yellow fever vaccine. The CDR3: CASSLNVGGSPLHF. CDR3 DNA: TGTGCCAGCAGCTTAAATGTCGGAGGCTCACCCCTCCACTTT.